Each of the 3 T cell receptor beta chains below was sequenced from the same sample in a study of human T cells and chemical hapten exposure (dated by TCRdb to the early 2020s). Library construction relied on RACE. This sample was sequenced with a NextSeq 500. Starting from the raw public reads, TCRdb applied fastp trimming at Q25, assembled clones with MiXCR and retained in-frame beta chains. Here each entry gathers all rows of one CDR3 protein and keeps the most common genes and DNA. The sample table shows about 120,000 distinct CDR3 sequences, and 12% are seen once. The ten largest clonotypes hold 1.3% to 1.5% of the sample. Interpreted using the paper, the time point label stands for: patch test 1, 2 weeks after DPC sensitization. The sample's treatment or condition, from its label and the paper: therapeutic diphenylcyclopropenone sensitization with weekly scalp DPC. The sample here was whole blood, taken in connection with sensitization to the hapten diphenylcyclopropenone (DPC). Source of these receptors: a woman aged 50 to 60 with alopecia areata. Some clones in this sample may be carry-over from other donors' samples.

The chain carries TRBV28 and TRBJ2-1, with D possibly being TRBD1 (6 bases). CDR3 length: 11 residues. Trimming removed 6 bases at V and 15 bases at J, with 15 bases between. CDR1 and CDR2 (germline): MDHEN, SYDVKM. The CDR3 region has the DNA TGTGCCAGCAGCCCCCGGGACATTCGGTTCTTC. As protein: CASSPRDIRFF.

The chain uses TRBV7-9 and TRBJ2-5; 7 bases are a match to TRBD1. The CDR3 spans 13 residues. The germline gives CDR1 SEHNR, CDR2 FQNEAQ (reference sequence). After removal of 4 bases from V and 5 bases from J, the junction contained 4 bases not matched to a gene. CDR3 sequence reads: CASSSQGTETQYF. CDR3 coding DNA: TGTGCCAGCAGCTCACAGGGGACCGAGACCCAGTACTTC.

This clonotype was recorded at least ten times. The J gene is TRBJ1-4, the V gene TRBV18; 7 bases line up with TRBD1. The CDR3 length is 15 residues. The ends lost 1 base at V and 2 bases at J; junction bases unmatched: 1. Germline values: CDR1 KGHSH, CDR2 LQKENI. The CDR3 DNA follows: TGTGCCAGCTCACCACTGACAGGGACTAATGAAAAACTGTTTTTT. This translates into CASSPLTGTNEKLFF.